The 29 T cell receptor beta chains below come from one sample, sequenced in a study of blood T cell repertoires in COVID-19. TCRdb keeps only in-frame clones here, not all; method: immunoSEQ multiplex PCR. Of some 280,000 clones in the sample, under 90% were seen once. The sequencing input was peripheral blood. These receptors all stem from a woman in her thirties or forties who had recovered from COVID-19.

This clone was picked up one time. CDR3 protein: CAISEPGSGGTQYF. Written as DNA, the CDR3 is TGTGCCATCAGTGAGCCAGGGTCGGGCGGGACCCAGTACTTC. The chain is built from TRBV10-3 and TRBJ2-5; weak D call: TRBD1 (5 bases). CDR1 is ENHRY and CDR2 is SYGVKD in the germline V gene. Trimming removed 2 bases at V and 7 bases at J, with 14 bases between. This CDR3 has 14 amino acids.

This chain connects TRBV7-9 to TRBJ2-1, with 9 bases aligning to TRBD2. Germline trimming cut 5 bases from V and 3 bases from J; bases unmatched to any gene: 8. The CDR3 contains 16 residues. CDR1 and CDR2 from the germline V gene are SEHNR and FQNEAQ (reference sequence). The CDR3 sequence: CASSQSSGRIYNEQFF. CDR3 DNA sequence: TGTGCCAGCAGCCAATCCAGCGGGAGGATCTACAATGAGCAGTTCTTC.

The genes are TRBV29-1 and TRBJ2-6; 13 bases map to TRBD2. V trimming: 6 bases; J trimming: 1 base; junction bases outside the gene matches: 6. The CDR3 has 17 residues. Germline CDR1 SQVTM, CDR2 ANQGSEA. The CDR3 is CSVPGTSGASGANVLTF. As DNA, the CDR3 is TGCAGCGTCCCAGGGACTAGCGGGGCATCTGGGGCCAACGTCCTGACTTTC.

CDR3: CASSPRGRGDIQYF. Here the CDR3 DNA reads TGTGCCAGCAGCCCGCGGGGGCGAGGGGACATTCAGTACTTC. The gene calls are TRBV27 and TRBJ2-4, with D perhaps matching TRBD2 (7 bases). This CDR3 contains 14 residues. The germline V gene has CDR1 MNHEY and CDR2 SMNVEV (reference sequence). V lost 6 bases, J lost 8 bases, and 17 bases lay in between.

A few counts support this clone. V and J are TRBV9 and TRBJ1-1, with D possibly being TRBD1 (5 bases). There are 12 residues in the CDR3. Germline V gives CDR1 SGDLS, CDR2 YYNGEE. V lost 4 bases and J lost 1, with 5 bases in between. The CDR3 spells CASSRGNTEAFF. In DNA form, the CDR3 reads TGTGCCAGCAGCAGGGGGAACACTGAAGCTTTCTTT.

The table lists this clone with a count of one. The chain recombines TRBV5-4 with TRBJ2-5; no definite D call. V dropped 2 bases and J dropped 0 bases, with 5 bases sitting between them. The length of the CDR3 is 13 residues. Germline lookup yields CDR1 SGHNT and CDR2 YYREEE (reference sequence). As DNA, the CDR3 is TGTGCCAGCAGCTTCCAGGACCAAGAGACCCAGTACTTC. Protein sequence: CASSFQDQETQYF.

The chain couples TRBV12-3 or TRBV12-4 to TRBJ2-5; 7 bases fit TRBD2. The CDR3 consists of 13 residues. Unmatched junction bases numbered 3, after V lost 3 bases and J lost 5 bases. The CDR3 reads CASSFGLVETQYF. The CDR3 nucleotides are TGTGCCAGCAGTTTTGGACTAGTTGAGACCCAGTACTTC.

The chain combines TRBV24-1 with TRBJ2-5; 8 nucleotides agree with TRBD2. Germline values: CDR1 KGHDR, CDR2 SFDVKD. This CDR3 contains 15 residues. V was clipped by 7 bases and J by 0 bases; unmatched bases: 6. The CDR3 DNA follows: TGTGCCACCAGCGGGAGGGAGGTGGACCAAGAGACCCAGTACTTC. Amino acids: CATSGREVDQETQYF.

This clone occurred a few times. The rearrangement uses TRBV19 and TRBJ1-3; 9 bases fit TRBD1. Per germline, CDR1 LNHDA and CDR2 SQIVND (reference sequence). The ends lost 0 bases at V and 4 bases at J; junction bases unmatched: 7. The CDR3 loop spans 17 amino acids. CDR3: CASSIDTGTGRGNTIYF. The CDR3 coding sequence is TGTGCCAGTAGTATAGATACCGGGACAGGGAGAGGAAACACCATATATTTT.

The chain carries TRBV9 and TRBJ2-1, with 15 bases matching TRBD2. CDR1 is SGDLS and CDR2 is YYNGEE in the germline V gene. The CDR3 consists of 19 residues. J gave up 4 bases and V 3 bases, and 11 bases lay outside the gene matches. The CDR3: CASSDRGLAGGHPYNEQFF. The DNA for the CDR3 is TGTGCCAGCAGCGACCGAGGACTAGCGGGAGGGCACCCGTACAATGAGCAGTTCTTC.

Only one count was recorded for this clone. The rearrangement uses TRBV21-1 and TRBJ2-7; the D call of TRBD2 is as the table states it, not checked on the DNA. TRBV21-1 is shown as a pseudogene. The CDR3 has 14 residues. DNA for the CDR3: TGTGCCAGCAGCAAAGGGGGGGACCCCTACGAGCAGTACTTC. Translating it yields CASSKGGDPYEQYF.

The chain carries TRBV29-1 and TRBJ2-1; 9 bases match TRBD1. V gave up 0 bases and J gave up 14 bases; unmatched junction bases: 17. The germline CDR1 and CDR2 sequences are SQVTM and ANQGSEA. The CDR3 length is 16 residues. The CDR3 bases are TGCAGCGTTGAAGATTGGGAACCTCCCGGGACAGGGTTGGAGTTCTTC. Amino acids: CSVEDWEPPGTGLEFF.

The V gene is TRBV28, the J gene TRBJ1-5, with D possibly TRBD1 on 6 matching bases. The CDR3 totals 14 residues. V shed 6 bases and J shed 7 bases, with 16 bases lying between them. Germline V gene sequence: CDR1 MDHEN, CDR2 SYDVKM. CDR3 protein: CASRPPGDGQPQHF. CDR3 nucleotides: TGTGCCAGCAGGCCACCAGGGGATGGCCAGCCCCAGCATTTT. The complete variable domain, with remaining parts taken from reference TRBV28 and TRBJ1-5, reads DVKVTQSSRYLVKRTGEKVFLECVQDMDHENMFWYRQDPGLGLRLIYFSYDVKMKEKGDIPEGYSVSREKKERFSLILESASTNQTSMYLCASRPPGDGQPQHFGDGTRLSIL.

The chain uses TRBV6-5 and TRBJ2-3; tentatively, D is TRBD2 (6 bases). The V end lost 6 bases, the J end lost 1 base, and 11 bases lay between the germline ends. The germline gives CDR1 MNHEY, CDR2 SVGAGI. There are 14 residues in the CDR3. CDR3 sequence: CASSRERGTDTQYF. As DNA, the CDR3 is TGTGCCAGCAGCCGGGAGAGGGGCACAGATACGCAGTATTTT.

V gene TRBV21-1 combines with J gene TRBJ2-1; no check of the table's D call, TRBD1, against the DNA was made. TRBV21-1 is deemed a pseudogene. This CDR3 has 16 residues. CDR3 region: CASSKAAGGSYNEQFF. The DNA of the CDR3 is TGTGCCAGCAGCAAAGCCGCAGGGGGCTCCTACAATGAGCAGTTCTTC.

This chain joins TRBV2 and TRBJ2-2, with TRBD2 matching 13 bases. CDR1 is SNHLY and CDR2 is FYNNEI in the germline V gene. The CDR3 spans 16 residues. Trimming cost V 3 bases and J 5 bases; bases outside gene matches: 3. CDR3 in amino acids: CASSDQGLAGTGELFF. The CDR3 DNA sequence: TGTGCCAGCAGTGATCAGGGACTAGCGGGGACCGGGGAGCTGTTTTTT.

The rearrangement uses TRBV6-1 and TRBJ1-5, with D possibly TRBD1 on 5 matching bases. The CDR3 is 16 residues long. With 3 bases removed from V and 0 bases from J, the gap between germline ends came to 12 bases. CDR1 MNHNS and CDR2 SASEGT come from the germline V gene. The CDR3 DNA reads TGTGCCAGCAGTGATCAGGGAGGGTATAGCAATCAGCCCCAGCATTTT. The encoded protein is CASSDQGGYSNQPQHF.

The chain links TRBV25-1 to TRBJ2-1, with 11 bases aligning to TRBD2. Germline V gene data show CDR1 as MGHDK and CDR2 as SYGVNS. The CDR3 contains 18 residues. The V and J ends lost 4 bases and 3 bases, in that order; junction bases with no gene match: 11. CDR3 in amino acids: CASSVTGLAALYYNEQFF. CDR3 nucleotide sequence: TGTGCCAGCAGTGTCACGGGACTAGCGGCCCTATACTACAATGAGCAGTTCTTC.

Here the CDR3 reads CASSPPGRGNIQYF. CDR3 in DNA: TGCGCCAGCAGCCCACCGGGTCGTGGCAACATTCAGTACTTC. The J gene is TRBJ2-4, the V gene TRBV5-1, with D uncertain. Germline V gene sequence: CDR1 SGHRS, CDR2 YFSETQ. The ends were cut back, 4 bases at V and 7 bases at J, with 15 bases in the middle. CDR3 length: 14 residues.

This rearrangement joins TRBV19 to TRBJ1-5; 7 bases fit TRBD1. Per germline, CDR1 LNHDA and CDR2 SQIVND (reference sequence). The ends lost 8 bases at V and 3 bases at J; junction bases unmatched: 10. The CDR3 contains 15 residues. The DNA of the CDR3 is TGTGCCAGTCGAGGGGCGACAGGGACCAATCAGCCCCAGCATTTT. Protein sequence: CASRGATGTNQPQHF.

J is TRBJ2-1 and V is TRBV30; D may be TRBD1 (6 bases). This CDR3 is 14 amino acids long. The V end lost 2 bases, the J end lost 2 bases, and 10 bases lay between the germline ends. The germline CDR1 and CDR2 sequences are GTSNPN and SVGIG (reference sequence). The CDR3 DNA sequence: TGTGCCTGGAGTTGGGACACCGCCTACAATGAGCAGTTCTTC. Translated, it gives CAWSWDTAYNEQFF. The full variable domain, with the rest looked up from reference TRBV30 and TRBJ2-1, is SQTIHQWPATLVQPVGSPLSLECTVEGTSNPNLYWYRQAAGRGLQLLFYSVGIGQISSEVPQNLSASRPQDRQFILSSKKLLLSDSGFYLCAWSWDTAYNEQFFGPGTRLTVL.

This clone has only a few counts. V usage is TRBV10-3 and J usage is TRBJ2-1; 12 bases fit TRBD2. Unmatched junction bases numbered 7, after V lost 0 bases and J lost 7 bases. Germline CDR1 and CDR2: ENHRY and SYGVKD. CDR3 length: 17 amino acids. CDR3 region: CAISESMTSGRKNEQFF. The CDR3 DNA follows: TGTGCCATCAGTGAGTCGATGACTAGCGGGAGAAAAAATGAGCAGTTCTTC.

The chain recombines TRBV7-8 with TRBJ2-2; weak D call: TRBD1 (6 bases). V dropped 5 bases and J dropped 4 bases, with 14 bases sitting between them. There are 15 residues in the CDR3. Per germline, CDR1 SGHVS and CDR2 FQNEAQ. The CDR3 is CASSPRGGLTGELFF. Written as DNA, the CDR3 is TGTGCCAGCAGCCCCCGAGGGGGTCTCACCGGGGAGCTGTTTTTT. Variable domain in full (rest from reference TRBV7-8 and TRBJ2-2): GAGVSQSPRYKVAKRGQDVALRCDPISGHVSLFWYQQALGQGPEFLTYFQNEAQLDKSGLPSDRFFAERPEGSVSTLKIQRTQQEDSAVYLCASSPRGGLTGELFFGEGSRLTVL.

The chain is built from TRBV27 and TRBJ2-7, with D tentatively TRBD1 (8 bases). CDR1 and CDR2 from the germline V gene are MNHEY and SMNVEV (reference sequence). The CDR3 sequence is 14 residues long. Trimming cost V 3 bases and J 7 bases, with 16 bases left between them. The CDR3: CASSFNDRGGEQYF. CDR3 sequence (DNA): TGTGCCAGCAGTTTTAATGACAGGGGAGGGGAGCAGTACTTC.

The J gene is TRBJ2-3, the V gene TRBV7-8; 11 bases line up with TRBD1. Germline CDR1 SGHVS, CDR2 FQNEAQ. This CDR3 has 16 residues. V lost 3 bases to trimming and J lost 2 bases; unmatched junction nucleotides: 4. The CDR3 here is CASSLRDRGDTDTQYF. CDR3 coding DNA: TGTGCCAGCAGCTTGCGGGACAGGGGGGACACAGATACGCAGTATTTT.

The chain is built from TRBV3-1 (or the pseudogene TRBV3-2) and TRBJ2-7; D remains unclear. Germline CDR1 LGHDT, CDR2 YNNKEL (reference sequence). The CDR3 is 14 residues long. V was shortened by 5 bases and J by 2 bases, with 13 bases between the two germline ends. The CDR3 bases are TGTGCCAGCAGCGTCTTTGCGGCAGCCTACGAGCAGTACTTC. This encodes CASSVFAAAYEQYF.

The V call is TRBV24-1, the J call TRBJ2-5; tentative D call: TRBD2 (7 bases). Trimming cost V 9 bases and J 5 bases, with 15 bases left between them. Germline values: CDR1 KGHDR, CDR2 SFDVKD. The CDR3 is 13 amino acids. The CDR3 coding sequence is TGTGCCACCCGAGGGGGGGGAGAGGAGACCCAGTACTTC. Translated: CATRGGGEETQYF.

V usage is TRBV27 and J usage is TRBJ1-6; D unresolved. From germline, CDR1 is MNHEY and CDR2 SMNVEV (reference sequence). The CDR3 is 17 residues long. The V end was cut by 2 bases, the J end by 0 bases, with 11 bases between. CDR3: CASSLISGISYNSPLHF. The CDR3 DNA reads TGTGCCAGCAGTTTAATTTCGGGAATCTCCTATAATTCACCCCTCCACTTT.

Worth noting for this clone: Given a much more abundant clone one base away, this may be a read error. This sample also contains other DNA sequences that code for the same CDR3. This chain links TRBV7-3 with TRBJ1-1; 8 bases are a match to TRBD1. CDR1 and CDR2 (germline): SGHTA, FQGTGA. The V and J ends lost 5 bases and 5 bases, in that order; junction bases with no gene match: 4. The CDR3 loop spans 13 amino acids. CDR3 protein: CASSPQGDTEAFF. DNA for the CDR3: TGTGCCAGCAGCCCACAGGGGGATACTGAAGCTTTCTTT.